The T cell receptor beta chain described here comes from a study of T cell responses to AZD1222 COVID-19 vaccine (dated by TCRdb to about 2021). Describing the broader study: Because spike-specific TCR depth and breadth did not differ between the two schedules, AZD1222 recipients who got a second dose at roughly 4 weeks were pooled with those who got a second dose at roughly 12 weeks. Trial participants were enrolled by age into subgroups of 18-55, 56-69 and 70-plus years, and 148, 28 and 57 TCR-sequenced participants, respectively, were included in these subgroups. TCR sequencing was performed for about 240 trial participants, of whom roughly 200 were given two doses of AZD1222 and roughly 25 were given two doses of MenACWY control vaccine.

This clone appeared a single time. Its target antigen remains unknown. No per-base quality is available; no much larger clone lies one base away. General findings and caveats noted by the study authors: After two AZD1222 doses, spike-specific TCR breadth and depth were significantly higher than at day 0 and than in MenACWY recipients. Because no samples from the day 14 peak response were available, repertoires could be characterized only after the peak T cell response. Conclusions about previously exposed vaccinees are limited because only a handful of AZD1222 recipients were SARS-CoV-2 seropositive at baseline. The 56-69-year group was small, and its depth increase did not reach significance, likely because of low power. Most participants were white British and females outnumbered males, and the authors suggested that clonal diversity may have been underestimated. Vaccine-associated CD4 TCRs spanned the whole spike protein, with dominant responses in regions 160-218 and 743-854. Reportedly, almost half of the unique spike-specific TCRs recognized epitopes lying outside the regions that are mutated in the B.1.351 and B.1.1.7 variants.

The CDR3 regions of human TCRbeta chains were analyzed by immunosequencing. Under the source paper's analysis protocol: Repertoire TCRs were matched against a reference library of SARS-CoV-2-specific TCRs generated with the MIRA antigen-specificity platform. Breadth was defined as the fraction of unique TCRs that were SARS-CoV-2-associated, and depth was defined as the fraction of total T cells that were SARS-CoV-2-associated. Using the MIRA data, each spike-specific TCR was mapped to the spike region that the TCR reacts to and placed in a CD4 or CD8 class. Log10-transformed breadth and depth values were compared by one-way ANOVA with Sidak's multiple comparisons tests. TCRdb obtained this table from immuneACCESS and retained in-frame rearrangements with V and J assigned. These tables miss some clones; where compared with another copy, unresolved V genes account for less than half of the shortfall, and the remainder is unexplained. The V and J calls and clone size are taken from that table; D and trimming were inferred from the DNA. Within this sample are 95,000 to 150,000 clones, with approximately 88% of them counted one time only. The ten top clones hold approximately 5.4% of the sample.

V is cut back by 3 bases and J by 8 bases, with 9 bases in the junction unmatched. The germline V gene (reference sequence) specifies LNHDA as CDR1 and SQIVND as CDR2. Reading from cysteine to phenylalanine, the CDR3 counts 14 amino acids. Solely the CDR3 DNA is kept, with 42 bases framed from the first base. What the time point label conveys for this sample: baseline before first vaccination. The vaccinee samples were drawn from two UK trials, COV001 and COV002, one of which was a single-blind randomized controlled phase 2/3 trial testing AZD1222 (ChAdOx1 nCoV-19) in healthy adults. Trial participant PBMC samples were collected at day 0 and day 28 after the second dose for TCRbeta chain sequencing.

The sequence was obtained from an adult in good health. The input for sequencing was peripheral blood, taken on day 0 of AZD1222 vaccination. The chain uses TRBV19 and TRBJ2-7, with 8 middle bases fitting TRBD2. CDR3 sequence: CASSISGASLQQYF. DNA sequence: TGTGCCAGTAGTATTAGCGGGGCTTCTCTCCAGCAGTACTTC.